A single sample is the source of the 24 T cell receptor beta chains below, sequenced in a study of blood T cell repertoires in COVID-19. Only in-frame clones appear in the TCRdb table, and some are missing; sequencing was by immunoSEQ multiplex PCR. Of hundreds of thousands of clones listed, about 89% are singletons. The specimen was peripheral blood. Receptors were obtained from a man aged 35 to 55 with acute or convalescent COVID-19.

This sequence joins TRBV21-1 and TRBJ1-1; TRBD1 reflects the table's D call only, with no check against the DNA. TRBV21-1 is a pseudogene segment. The length of the CDR3 is 20 residues. This CDR3 is CASSTRGQGPNGNMNTEAFF. CDR3 in DNA: TGTGCCAGCAGCACCCGGGGACAGGGCCCGAATGGGAACATGAACACTGAAGCTTTCTTT.

The genes are TRBV9 and TRBJ2-2; 13 bases are shared with TRBD2. The germline V gene encodes CDR1 SGDLS and CDR2 YYNGEE. V dropped 4 bases and J dropped 2; count of bases not matched to a gene: 5. The CDR3 consists of 17 residues. CDR3 residues: CASSSRLAGGNTGELFF. CDR3 DNA sequence: TGTGCCAGCAGCTCCCGACTAGCGGGGGGTAACACCGGGGAGCTGTTTTTT.

This chain connects TRBV6-2 or TRBV6-3 to TRBJ2-1; 10 bases fit TRBD1. The ends lost 3 bases at V and 0 bases at J; junction bases unmatched: 8. CDR3 length: 18 amino acids. Per the germline V gene, CDR1 is MNHEY and CDR2 is SVGEGT. The CDR3 sequence is CASSYRQGARGSYNEQFF. Here the CDR3 DNA reads TGTGCCAGCAGTTATAGACAGGGGGCGCGTGGCTCCTACAATGAGCAGTTCTTC.

This chain joins TRBV10-3 and TRBJ1-1; D gene uncertain. Trimming pared 10 bases from V and 0 bases from J, leaving 6 bases between. Germline V gene sequence: CDR1 ENHRY, CDR2 SYGVKD. The CDR3 is 11 residues long. In DNA form, the CDR3 reads TGTGCCACCACGGTGAACACTGAAGCTTTCTTT. Amino acid sequence: CATTVNTEAFF.

V and J are TRBV10-3 and TRBJ1-5; perhaps TRBD1 as D (6 bases). V lost 3 bases and J lost 6, with 12 bases in between. This CDR3 is built from 14 residues. Germline V gene sequence: CDR1 ENHRY, CDR2 SYGVKD. CDR3 DNA: TGTGCCATCAGTGAAGCGGGGGCAGCTCAGCCCCAGCATTTT. It translates to CAISEAGAAQPQHF.

The chain employs TRBV4-3 and TRBJ2-7; 9 nucleotides line up with TRBD2. From germline, CDR1 is LGHNA and CDR2 YSLEER. V lost 0 bases and J lost 2; bases outside the gene matches: 2. The CDR3 has 15 residues. The CDR3 region is CASSQDRGGAYEQYF. CDR3 bases: TGCGCCAGCAGCCAAGATCGCGGGGGGGCCTACGAGCAGTACTTC.

The chain combines TRBV9 with TRBJ2-7, with D unclear. The CDR3 has 16 amino acids. The ends were cut back, 0 bases at V and 2 bases at J, with 15 bases in the middle. Germline V gene data show CDR1 as SGDLS and CDR2 as YYNGEE. CDR3 in amino acids: CASSVGSGVRPYEQYF. In DNA form, the CDR3 reads TGTGCCAGCAGCGTAGGATCGGGTGTTAGGCCCTACGAGCAGTACTTC.

V and J are TRBV20-1 and TRBJ2-1; 9 bases are a match to TRBD2. CDR3 length equals 14 residues. Per germline, CDR1 DFQATT and CDR2 SNEGSKA (reference sequence). Unmatched junction bases numbered 4, after V lost 3 bases and J lost 4 bases. The CDR3 coding sequence is TGCAGTGCTAGTAGCGGGGGAAATTACAATGAGCAGTTCTTC. Translation gives CSASSGGNYNEQFF.

This clone was observed a single time. The V and J genes are TRBV3-1 (or the pseudogene TRBV3-2) and TRBJ2-5; no definite D call. This CDR3 is 13 amino acids long. Germline V CDR1 and CDR2: LGHDT, YNNKEL (reference sequence). Deletions cut 4 bases from V and 1 base from J, with 7 bases between. CDR3 sequence reads: CASSLSSQETQYF. The CDR3 DNA sequence: TGTGCCAGCAGCCTGAGTTCCCAAGAGACCCAGTACTTC.

The V gene is TRBV9, the J gene TRBJ2-1; 11 bases are shared with TRBD2. CDR3 length: 16 residues. In germline, CDR1 is SGDLS, CDR2 YYNGEE. The V gene end was trimmed by 3 bases and the J gene end by 9 bases; junction bases not matched to a gene: 11. DNA for the CDR3: TGTGCCAGCAGCGCATATCTCGGGACTAGCGGCAGTGAGCAGTTCTTC. Translating gives CASSAYLGTSGSEQFF.

The gene calls are TRBV29-1 and TRBJ1-4; D remains ambiguous. Germline-derived CDR1 and CDR2 are SQVTM and ANQGSEA. The V and J ends lost 5 bases and 10 bases respectively, with 14 bases between them. The CDR3 is 12 amino acids. The CDR3 region is CSVTHESGKLFF. The CDR3 DNA is TGCAGCGTTACACATGAGAGCGGAAAACTGTTTTTT.

This clone was counted a single time. The chain combines TRBV2 with TRBJ2-4, with D possibly matching TRBD1 (6 bases). Deletions cut 4 bases from V and 0 bases from J, with 13 bases between. Germline V lookup: CDR1 SNHLY, CDR2 FYNNEI. The CDR3 runs to 16 residues. The CDR3 loop is CASSVRTVLAKNIQYF. Here the CDR3 DNA reads TGTGCCAGCAGTGTTCGGACAGTTCTAGCCAAAAACATTCAGTACTTC. The whole variable domain, remainder taken from reference TRBV2 and TRBJ2-4, is EPEVTQTPSHQVTQMGQEVILRCVPISNHLYFYWYRQILGQKVEFLVSFYNNEISEKSEIFDDQFSVERPDGSNFTLKIRSTKLEDSAMYFCASSVRTVLAKNIQYFGAGTRLSVL.

The chain combines TRBV4-3 with TRBJ2-7, with TRBD1 matching 11 bases. This CDR3 has 14 amino acids. Germline-derived CDR1 and CDR2 are LGHNA and YSLEER. J lost 2 bases, V lost 5 bases, and 2 bases had no gene match. The CDR3 coding sequence is TGCGCCAGCAGCAAGGGACAGGGGGCCTACGAGCAGTACTTC. This translates into CASSKGQGAYEQYF.

On this clone: The same CDR3 is also encoded by other DNA sequences in this sample. The rearrangement links TRBV29-1 to TRBJ2-1; D perhaps matches TRBD1 (5 bases). Germline V gene sequence: CDR1 SQVTM, CDR2 ANQGSEA. The ends were cut back, 2 bases at V and 3 bases at J, with 5 bases in the middle. The CDR3 is 12 amino acids. CDR3 residues: CSVEQGYNEQFF. CDR3 sequence (DNA): TGCAGCGTTGAACAGGGCTACAATGAGCAGTTCTTC.

V gene TRBV4-1 combines with J gene TRBJ1-5, with D tentatively TRBD1 (6 bases). Trimming pared 4 bases from V and 3 bases from J, leaving 10 bases between. This CDR3 has 14 residues. CDR1 and CDR2 from the germline V gene are MGHRA and YSYEKL. The CDR3 spells CASSLRGLNQPQHF. CDR3 DNA sequence: TGCGCCAGCAGCCTCAGGGGTCTCAATCAGCCCCAGCATTTT.

V usage is TRBV2 and J usage is TRBJ1-1, with D unclear. In germline, CDR1 is SNHLY, CDR2 FYNNEI. V shed 3 bases and J shed 1 base, with 12 bases lying between them. This CDR3 comprises 15 residues. The chain's CDR3 is CASSEPSGQNTEAFF. The CDR3 bases are TGTGCCAGCAGTGAGCCCAGTGGGCAGAACACTGAAGCTTTCTTT.

The genes are TRBV7-2 and TRBJ2-1; 8 positions agree with TRBD2. V trimming: 4 bases; J trimming: 10 bases; junction bases outside the gene matches: 15. Per germline, CDR1 SGHTA and CDR2 FQGNSA. The CDR3 consists of 16 residues. Written as DNA, the CDR3 is TGTGCCAGCAGCTACCAGACTAGCGTTCTCGGGCGGGAGCAGTTCTTC. It yields the protein CASSYQTSVLGREQFF.

CDR3 coding DNA: TGTGCCAGCAGTGAGAACCCGAACTACAGGGTAGAGCTCGAAAAACTGTTTTTT. It encodes CASSENPNYRVELEKLFF. The chain carries TRBV25-1 and TRBJ1-4, with a weak D call TRBD1 (6 bases). This CDR3 comprises 18 residues. V was pared by 3 bases and J by 8 bases, with 25 bases between. Germline V gene data show CDR1 as MGHDK and CDR2 as SYGVNS.

The chain employs TRBV7-9 and TRBJ2-2, with a possible D match to TRBD1 (6 bases). The CDR3 spans 15 residues. V lost 5 bases and J lost 4, with 14 bases in between. CDR1 and CDR2 (germline): SEHNR, FQNEAQ (reference sequence). CDR3 residues: CASSRDTGRTGELFF. DNA for the CDR3: TGTGCCAGCAGCCGGGACACTGGGCGCACCGGGGAGCTGTTTTTT.

The V and J genes are TRBV4-2 and TRBJ1-6, with a possible D match to TRBD1 (6 bases). V shed 1 base and J shed 7 bases, with 8 bases lying between them. Germline CDR1 is LGHNA and CDR2 is YNFKEQ. CDR3 size: 14 residues. The DNA for the CDR3 is TGTGCCAGCAGCCAAGGGACAGAAAATTCACCCCTCCACTTT. Protein sequence: CASSQGTENSPLHF.

This sequence joins TRBV9 and TRBJ2-1; D might be TRBD1 (7 bases). The V end lost 0 bases, the J end lost 8 bases, and 15 bases lay between the germline ends. Looked up from germline, CDR1 is SGDLS and CDR2 is YYNGEE. The CDR3 covers 15 residues. The CDR3 is CASSVGGRGADEQFF. DNA for the CDR3: TGTGCCAGCAGCGTAGGGGGCAGGGGGGCCGATGAGCAGTTCTTC.

This clone was seen only once. This chain joins TRBV5-6 and TRBJ1-5, with 11 bases fitting TRBD1. CDR3 length: 15 residues. J gave up 6 bases and V 0 bases, and 2 bases lay outside the gene matches. Germline lookup yields CDR1 SGHDT and CDR2 YYEEEE. The CDR3 bases are TGTGCCAGCAGCTTGGGGACAGGGGGCGGTCAGCCCCAGCATTTT. Translating gives CASSLGTGGGQPQHF.

The chain employs TRBV18 and TRBJ2-1, with 8 positions matching TRBD2. Germline V lookup: CDR1 KGHSH, CDR2 LQKENI. This CDR3 contains 15 residues. Unmatched junction bases numbered 7, after V lost 5 bases and J lost 4 bases. CDR3 nucleotides: TGTGCCAGCTCAACCGGACTAGCCCATTACAATGAGCAGTTCTTC. It specifies CASSTGLAHYNEQFF.

The V gene is TRBV15, the J gene TRBJ1-3; TRBD1 agrees at 7 bases. Germline assignment: CDR1 LNHNV and CDR2 YYDKDF (reference sequence). The CDR3 is made up of 15 amino acids. V gave up 5 bases and J gave up 5 bases; unmatched junction bases: 9. The chain's CDR3 is CATSGDREVRNTIYF. CDR3 coding DNA: TGTGCCACCAGCGGTGACAGGGAGGTCAGAAACACCATATATTTT.